These 5 T cell receptor beta chains were sequenced from one sample in a study of blood T cell repertoires in COVID-19. Produced via immunoSEQ multiplex PCR; TCRdb's table is partial and in-frame only. The profile shows around 400,000 clones, around nine tenths of them singletons. Source material: PBMCs or T cells enriched from blood (not recorded which). The receptors were gathered from a young woman who had been exposed to COVID-19.

This clone showed up just once. The chain is built from TRBV5-1 and TRBJ1-4; 10 nucleotides line up with TRBD1. The CDR3 length is 17 residues. Germline loops: CDR1 SGHRS, CDR2 YFSETQ. V shed 0 bases, J shed 4 bases, and the junction held 6 bases outside the gene matches. CDR3 sequence: CASSLGQGAPLNEKLFF. The CDR3 region has the DNA TGCGCCAGCAGCTTGGGACAGGGGGCCCCCCTTAATGAAAAACTGTTTTTT.

The chain uses TRBV7-2 and TRBJ2-1; a weak D match, TRBD2 (7 bases). Looked up from germline, CDR1 is SGHTA and CDR2 is FQGNSA. The CDR3 runs to 14 residues. Trimming took 4 bases from V and 8 from J, leaving 15 bases between them. Here the CDR3 DNA reads TGTGCCAGCAGCTCCCTCAGGGAGGGGGATGAGCAGTTCTTC. Its translation: CASSSLREGDEQFF.

The rearrangement links TRBV7-3 to TRBJ2-7, with 10 bases matching TRBD1. Trimming removed 2 bases from V and 4 bases from J; junction bases left unmatched: 5. Germline lookup yields CDR1 SGHTA and CDR2 FQGTGA. The CDR3 length is 15 residues. CDR3 in amino acids: CASSLWGQGPYEQYF. The CDR3 bases are TGTGCCAGCAGCTTATGGGGACAGGGGCCGTACGAGCAGTACTTC.

The V call is TRBV11-2, the J call TRBJ2-3; a possible D gene is TRBD2 (6 bases). CDR1 and CDR2 (germline): SGHAT, FQNNGV. Trimming removed 5 bases at V and 0 bases at J, with 12 bases between. The CDR3 spans 15 residues. CDR3 region: CASSPERASTDTQYF. Written as DNA, the CDR3 is TGTGCCAGCAGCCCGGAGCGGGCCAGCACAGATACGCAGTATTTT.

The chain is built from TRBV19 and TRBJ2-7, with TRBD2 matching over 8 bases. The CDR3 has 14 amino acids. The V and J ends lost 7 bases and 0 bases, in that order; junction bases with no gene match: 5. Germline V gene lookup returns CDR1 LNHDA and CDR2 SQIVND (reference sequence). The CDR3 DNA is TGTGCCAGTAAGCTGACTAGCGTCTCCTACGAGCAGTACTTC. Translated: CASKLTSVSYEQYF.